A selection of T cell receptor beta chains follows, all from one sample in a study of CD8 T cells in ankylosing spondylitis. A single record per CDR3 protein comes from TCRdb applying MiXCR to the 5' RACE reads. The sample holds some 40,000 distinct CDR3 sequences, 10% seen once. Sequencing used blood, either unsorted or a sorted T cell fraction (not recorded which). Source of these receptors: a male donor with ankylosing spondylitis or in good health (not recorded which). Both conserved end residues are part of each CDR3. Fields, in order: J gene, D gene, V gene, CDR3 length, clone size, CDR3 protein, CDR3 DNA. The D gene is left open where the match is weak. Size values are once, few and many counts, or a class for expanded clones, and some rows have none.

TRBJ2-2 | . | TRBV2 | 14 | many | CASSVAYGTGELFF | TGTGCCAGCAGTGTTGCTTACGGCACCGGGGAGCTGTTTTTT
TRBJ2-7 | TRBD2 | TRBV5-1 | 18 | many | CASSLVWLAEGSAYEQYF | TGCGCCAGCAGCTTGGTCTGGCTAGCGGAGGGATCCGCCTACGAGCAGTACTTC
TRBJ1-5 | . | TRBV27 | 15 | many | CASSLRGYEDQPQHF | TGTGCCAGCAGTTTACGCGGGTATGAGGATCAGCCCCAGCATTTT
TRBJ2-1 | TRBD2 | TRBV5-1 | 14 | many | CASSPGTSGNEQFF | TGTGCCAGCAGCCCGGGGACTAGCGGCAATGAGCAGTTCTTC
TRBJ1-2 | . | TRBV5-1 | 15 | many | CASSLQGDASYGYTF | TGCGCCAGCAGCTTACAGGGTGATGCAAGCTATGGCTACACCTTC
TRBJ2-1 | TRBD2 | TRBV12-3/TRBV12-4 | 17 | many | CASSLTLAGGLYNEQFF | TGTGCCAGCAGTTTAACTCTAGCGGGAGGTCTATACAATGAGCAGTTCTTC
TRBJ2-7 | . | TRBV5-5 | 16 | few | CASSVTARTELGEQYF | TGTGCCAGCAGCGTCACGGCGCGGACAGAACTGGGGGAGCAGTACTTC
TRBJ2-2 | . | TRBV5-4 | 17 | few | CASSLADLGARTGELFF | TGTGCCAGCAGCTTGGCCGACTTGGGGGCCCGAACCGGGGAGCTGTTTTTT
TRBJ2-1 | TRBD2 | TRBV29-1 | 17 | many | CSVEDAGGMTGGYEQFF | TGCAGCGTTGAAGATGCGGGGGGTATGACGGGAGGTTATGAGCAGTTCTTC
TRBJ1-1 | . | TRBV7-9 | 13 | many | CASTPGPNTEAFF | TGTGCCAGCACCCCGGGGCCTAACACTGAAGCTTTCTTT
TRBJ1-4 | . | TRBV25-1 | 13 | many | CASSRDQNEKLFF | TGTGCCAGCAGTCGGGATCAGAATGAAAAACTGTTTTTT
TRBJ2-5 | . | TRBV5-1 | 14 | many | CASRTDSSQETQYF | TGCGCCAGCAGAACGGATAGCAGCCAAGAGACCCAGTACTTC
TRBJ2-2 | TRBD1 | TRBV30 | 13 | . | CAWDRAVTGELFF | TGTGCCTGGGACAGGGCGGTCACCGGGGAGCTGTTTTTT
TRBJ2-3 | . | TRBV7-9 | 15 | many | CASSLVAGSADTQYF | TGTGCCAGCAGCTTAGTCGCGGGATCAGCAGATACGCAGTATTTT
TRBJ2-3 | TRBD2 | TRBV11-2 | 16 | many | CASSLTSGGSTDTQYF | TGTGCCAGCAGCCTTACTAGCGGGGGGAGCACAGATACGCAGTATTTT
TRBJ1-6 | TRBD1 | TRBV20-1 | 18 | many | CSARDFGDRGGYNSPLHF | TGCAGTGCTAGAGATTTCGGGGACAGGGGGGGATATAATTCACCCCTCCACTTT
TRBJ2-3 | TRBD2 | TRBV20-1 | 15 | many | CSASLSGGRTDTQYF | TGCAGTGCTAGCTTATCGGGAGGGCGGACAGATACGCAGTATTTT
TRBJ2-2 | . | TRBV5-5 | 16 | many | CASSLYPARNTGELFF | TGTGCCAGCAGCTTGTACCCCGCCCGGAACACCGGGGAGCTGTTTTTT
TRBJ2-3 | . | TRBV7-3 | 16 | many | CASSLGRDRYTDTQYF | TGTGCCAGCAGCTTGGGACGGGACCGATACACAGATACGCAGTATTTT
TRBJ2-1 | . | TRBV4-1 | 12 | many | CASSRTSGEQFF | TGCGCCAGCAGCCGCACAAGCGGCGAGCAGTTCTTC
TRBJ2-1 | . | TRBV7-8 | 13 | medium-sized | CASSELTGGREFF | TGTGCCAGCAGCGAATTAACTGGGGGGAGAGAGTTCTTC
TRBJ2-1 | TRBD2 | TRBV15 | 15 | . | CATSPSGRAYDEQFF | TGTGCCACCAGCCCTAGCGGGAGGGCCTACGATGAGCAGTTCTTC
TRBJ2-2 | . | TRBV15 | 15 | . | CATSRDYQPSGELFF | TGTGCCACCAGCAGAGATTATCAACCCTCCGGGGAGCTGTTTTTT
TRBJ2-6 | . | TRBV5-1 | 17 | . | CASSYTAAVSGANVLTF | TGCGCCAGCAGCTATACAGCGGCAGTCTCTGGGGCCAACGTCCTGACTTTC